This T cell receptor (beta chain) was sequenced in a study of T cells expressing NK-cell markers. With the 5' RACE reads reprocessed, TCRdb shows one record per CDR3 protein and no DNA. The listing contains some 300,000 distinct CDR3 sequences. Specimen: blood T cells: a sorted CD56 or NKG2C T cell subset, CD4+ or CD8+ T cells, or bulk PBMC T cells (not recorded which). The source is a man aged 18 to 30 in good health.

The CDR3 reads CSARGSRTVDYEQYF. The chain employs TRBV20-1 and TRBJ2-7; TCRdb reports TRBD1, a call that lacks DNA to check it against. The CDR3 is 15 residues long. The germline gives CDR1 DFQATT, CDR2 SNEGSKA (reference sequence).